This TCR beta chain was recovered during a study of blood T cell repertoires in COVID-19. As for the study in general: T cells, B-cell-depleted T cells, or PBMCs supplied cDNA or gDNA.

The germline V gene encodes CDR1 MNHEY and CDR2 SVGAGI. The CDR3 covers 15 residues. The trim removed 5 bases at V and 4 bases at J, leaving 7 bases unmatched. Clones were sequenced by immunoSEQ multiplex PCR, and TCRdb holds only the in-frame ones, with some missing. The data show about 200,000 clones, around 84% seen once. This receptor was obtained from an elderly man with acute or convalescent COVID-19. Input material: peripheral blood. V is TRBV6-5 and J is TRBJ2-5, with 10 bases identical to TRBD2. CDR3 in amino acids: CASSHLIAGGETQYF. The CDR3 DNA is TGTGCCAGCAGTCACCTCATAGCGGGAGGAGAGACCCAGTACTTC.